One and the same sample provided the 27 T cell receptor beta chains below, sequenced in a study of tumor-infiltrating lymphocytes in primary liver carcinoma. Co-extracting RNA and DNA was done with roughly 17-32 mg of unsorted bulk tissue as input. cDNA specific to TCR beta was made from 500 to 650 ng of total RNA, with a constant-region primer employed for priming. A slightly modified ARM-PCR protocol with three nested multiplex PCR rounds produced these TCR beta libraries. The study ran its first two PCR rounds for approximately 10 cycles each, using TRBV1-TRBV30 forward primers and a C-beta reverse primer. TCRdb reanalysed the multiplex PCR reads using MiXCR and keeps one entry per CDR3 protein. The sample holds around 54,000 distinct CDR3 sequences, 60% to 75% seen once. The sequenced material came from liver tumor tissue from sampling region 2. Subset in this sample: tumor region T2, inferior pole. Every receptor here comes from a man aged 35 to 55 with primary liver carcinoma and hepatitis B virus infection.

As regards this clonotype: One end of the junction does not line up with germline, which may come from a read error. The J gene is TRBJ2-7, the V gene TRBV29-1; D gene ambiguous. There are 14 residues in the CDR3. Germline-derived CDR1 and CDR2 are SQVTM and ANQGSEA. The DNA for the CDR3 is TGCAGCGCTACTGTCGCCGTGGGGATGTACGTGCAGTACTTC. It translates to CSATVAVGMYVQYF.

Turning to this clonotype: A read error is likely, as this CDR3 ends without the conserved phenylalanine or tryptophan. This chain links TRBV12-5 with TRBJ1-2; 10 nucleotides agree with TRBD1. This CDR3 is 16 amino acids long. Germline CDR1 is LGHNT and CDR2 is FRNRAP. Trimming cost V 0 bases and J 4 bases; bases outside gene matches: 5. CDR3: CASGLVLGQGLYGYTL. The CDR3 coding sequence is TGTGCTAGTGGTTTGGTCTTGGGACAGGGGCTCTATGGCTACACCTTA.

About this clonotype: This may be a read error: a much more frequent sequence differs by one nucleotide. V is TRBV7-9 and J is TRBJ2-6, with 7 bases identical to TRBD1. There are 17 residues in the CDR3. Germline values: CDR1 SEHNR, CDR2 FQNEAQ (reference sequence). The CDR3: CASSSGTVPSGANLLTF. The CDR3 coding sequence is TGTGCCAGCAGCTCCGGGACAGTCCCCTCTGGGGCCAACCTCCTGACTTTC.

In its sample, this clonotype was seen a few times. With a much larger clone just one base away, this may be a read error. The chain is built from TRBV7-9 and TRBJ1-1; D not resolved. Germline loops: CDR1 SEHNR, CDR2 FQNEAQ (reference sequence). There are 13 residues in the CDR3. CDR3 in DNA: TGTACCAGCAGCTTAGCGCGAGATAGCGTGGCTTTCTTT. Encoded protein: CTSSLARDSVAFF.

CDR3 region: CSVMTWDSPYEQYF. As DNA, the CDR3 is TGCAGCGTTATGACATGGGACAGCCCCTACGAGCAGTACTTC. This chain uses TRBV29-1 with TRBJ2-7; 7 nucleotides line up with TRBD1. J lost 2 bases, V lost 5 bases, and 9 bases had no gene match. The CDR3 runs 14 residues. CDR1 and CDR2 from the germline V gene are SQVTM and ANQGSEA.

To note about this clonotype: A single base separates this from a much larger clone, so it may be a read error. J is TRBJ2-7 and V is TRBV7-9; D may be TRBD2 (5 bases). Trimming shortened V by 2 bases and J by 3 bases, and 17 bases separated the two germline ends. Per the germline V gene, CDR1 is SEHNR and CDR2 is FQNEAQ (reference sequence). The CDR3 spans 16 residues. DNA for the CDR3: TGTGCCAGCAGCTTATACTCCGGAGGACTGGTCTACGAGCAGTACTTC. This codes for CASSLYSGGLVYEQYF.

Ten or more counts support this clonotype. The chain links TRBV4-1 to TRBJ2-7; D is possibly TRBD1 or TRBD2 (7 bases each). CDR1 MGHRA and CDR2 YSYEKL come from the germline V gene. The CDR3 has 16 amino acids. The V gene lost 4 bases and the J gene lost 4 bases, with 20 bases spanning the gap. The CDR3 region has the DNA TGCGCCAGCAGCCGCCAGGGGGGGACAGTAACTTACGAGCAGTACTTC. It specifies CASSRQGGTVTYEQYF.

On this clonotype itself: One end of the junction fails to match germline, which may point to a read error. The chain recombines TRBV10-3 with TRBJ2-6, with D possibly called TRBD1 or TRBD2 (5 bases each). CDR1 and CDR2 from the germline V gene are ENHRY and SYGVKD. The CDR3 is 13 residues long. The CDR3 here is CATGVSGANVLTF. For the CDR3, the DNA is TGTGCCACCGGGGTCTCTGGGGCCAATGTCCTGACTTTC.

The J gene is TRBJ2-3, the V gene TRBV12-3 or TRBV12-4; 10 bases match TRBD1. The junction had 6 bases not matched to a gene; V was cut back by 9 bases and J by 6 bases. This CDR3 contains 13 residues. The CDR3 DNA sequence: TGTGCCAGTAACATGGGACAGGGGGATACGCAGTATTTT. Translation gives CASNMGQGDTQYF.

Comments on this clonotype: An end of the junction differs from the germline gene, which may be a read error. V is TRBV4-1 and J is TRBJ2-1; 10 bases map to TRBD2. CDR3 length: 17 residues. The germline V gene has CDR1 MGHRA and CDR2 YSYEKL. The CDR3 reads CSSSQGPTSGDYNEQFF. The CDR3 DNA sequence: TGCTCCAGCAGCCAAGGACCCACTAGCGGGGACTACAATGAGCAGTTCTTC.

On this clonotype itself: One junction end does not reproduce the germline sequence, and a read error may be involved. This chain uses TRBV16 with TRBJ1-4, with D possibly being TRBD1 (6 bases). Germline loops: CDR1 KGHSY, CDR2 FQNENV. The CDR3 extends over 15 amino acids. CDR3 coding DNA: TGTGACAGCAGCCAATCGGGGGCAACTAATGAAAGACTGTTTTTT. It specifies CDSSQSGATNERLFF.

A word on this clonotype: This clone may be a read error of a much larger clone one base away. CDR3 region: CASSLTRGNQPQHF. The CDR3, as DNA: TGTGCCAGCAGTTTAACCAGGGGCAATCAGCCCCAGCATTTT. The chain carries TRBV28 and TRBJ1-5; weak D call: TRBD1 (5 bases). Germline assignment: CDR1 MDHEN and CDR2 SYDVKM. This CDR3 comprises 14 residues. V was clipped by 2 bases and J by 2 bases, with 7 bases between them.

A single count supports this clonotype. No conserved phenylalanine or tryptophan is present at the end of the CDR3, so a read error is the likely explanation. The J gene is TRBJ1-5, the V gene TRBV29-1; no reliable D call. The CDR3 sequence is 13 residues long. Germline lookup yields CDR1 SQVTM and CDR2 ANQGSEA. CDR3 nucleotides: TGCAGCGTTCGTGACAATTACAATCAACCCCAGCATTAT. Protein: CSVRDNYNQPQHY.

This clonotype was observed a few times. The rearrangement uses TRBV11-2 and TRBJ2-3, with unresolved D. Trimming took 5 bases from V and 5 from J, leaving 14 bases between them. Per germline, CDR1 SGHAT and CDR2 FQNNGV. The CDR3 runs 14 residues. CDR3 DNA: TGTGCCAGCAGCCCGAGCTCCCCGTTAGATACGCAGTATTTT. This codes for CASSPSSPLDTQYF. Complete variable domain (other parts from reference TRBV11-2 and TRBJ2-3): EAGVAQSPRYKIIEKRQSVAFWCNPISGHATLYWYQQILGQGPKLLIQFQNNGVVDDSQLPKDRFSAERLKGVDSTLKIQPAKLEDSAVYLCASSPSSPLDTQYFGPGTRLTVL.

As concerns this clonotype: A much more abundant neighbour one base away suggests this may be a read error. V is TRBV7-9 and J is TRBJ1-3, with D possibly being TRBD1 (6 bases). Germline-derived CDR1 and CDR2 are SEHNR and FQNEAQ (reference sequence). The CDR3 covers 15 residues. The CDR3 DNA follows: TGTGCCAGGAGCTTAGTCCGGACAGCTGGAAACACCATATATTTT. It codes for CARSLVRTAGNTIYF.

With regard to this clonotype: Relative to the germline gene, one junction end is altered; a read error may explain this. The J gene is TRBJ2-7, the V gene TRBV11-2, with TRBD1 identical over 7 bases. This CDR3 comprises 13 residues. Germline V gene data show CDR1 as SGHAT and CDR2 as FQNNGV. The CDR3 sequence is CASCLTGLYEQYF. The CDR3 DNA reads as TGTGCCAGCTGCTTGACAGGGTTATACGAGCAGTACTTC. Using reference TRBV11-2 and TRBJ2-7 for the parts outside the CDR3, the full variable domain is EAGVAQSPRYKIIEKRQSVAFWCNPISGHATLYWYQQILGQGPKLLIQFQNNGVVDDSQLPKDRFSAERLKGVDSTLKIQPAKLEDSAVYLCASCLTGLYEQYFGPGTRLTVT.

Many counts were recorded for this clonotype. The chain carries TRBV10-3 and TRBJ1-2; 7 nucleotides line up with TRBD1. CDR3 length equals 14 residues. J gave up 7 bases and V 6 bases, and 11 bases lay outside the gene matches. The germline V gene encodes CDR1 ENHRY and CDR2 SYGVKD. The CDR3 DNA reads TGTGCCATCAGCTTTCAGGGGGAAGGTCGTGGCTACACCTTC. Encoded protein: CAISFQGEGRGYTF.

Comments on this clonotype: Just one base apart from a much larger clone, this may be a read error. This chain uses TRBV18 with TRBJ2-1; the match to TRBD2 covers 8 bases. Germline V lookup: CDR1 KGHSH, CDR2 LQKENI. The CDR3 has 16 amino acids. The DNA of the CDR3 is TGTGTCAGCTCACCACTGGTGACTAGCGAATACAATGAGCAGTTCTTC. The encoded protein is CVSSPLVTSEYNEQFF.

V gene TRBV6-6 combines with J gene TRBJ1-4; D is unresolved. CDR1 is MNHNY, CDR2 SVGAGI, per germline (reference sequence). Trimming shortened V by 5 bases and J by 5 bases, and 12 bases separated the two germline ends. This CDR3 region has 14 residues. The CDR3, as DNA: TGTGCCAGCAGTAAGGAGCAGGACAATGAAAAACTGTTTTTT. Translated, it gives CASSKEQDNEKLFF.

A word on this clonotype: Relative to the germline gene, one junction end is altered; a read error may explain this. This sequence joins TRBV6-6 and TRBJ1-5; no definite D call. The assigned J gene may be wrong: the sequence end matches TRBJ2-3 better. From germline, CDR1 is MNHNY and CDR2 SVGAGI (reference sequence). This CDR3 is built from 16 residues. For the CDR3, the DNA is TGTACCAGCAGTTACCGAGTAGAGTGTAGCAATCAGCCCCAGTATTTT. Translated, it gives CTSSYRVECSNQPQYF.

Comments on this clonotype: Likely a read error: the CDR3 ends without its conserved phenylalanine or tryptophan. V is TRBV11-2 and J is TRBJ2-3; 9 nucleotides align to TRBD2. This CDR3 has 16 amino acids. Germline V gives CDR1 SGHAT, CDR2 FQNNGV. As DNA, the CDR3 is TGTGCCAGCGGCCCCCCGACTAGCGGCAGCACAGGTACGCAGTATTCT. This encodes CASGPPTSGSTGTQYS.

This clonotype is a singleton in its sample. The rearrangement uses TRBV29-1 and TRBJ1-2; 7 bases fit TRBD1. V trimming: 7 bases; J trimming: 10 bases; junction bases outside the gene matches: 15. This CDR3 contains 13 residues. Germline V gives CDR1 SQVTM, CDR2 ANQGSEA. The chain's CDR3 is CSALMTGNCDYTF. The CDR3 coding sequence is TGCAGCGCCCTAATGACAGGGAACTGTGACTACACCTTC.

The rearrangement links TRBV5-4 to TRBJ2-2, with a tentative D call TRBD2 (5 bases). The germline V gene has CDR1 SGHNT and CDR2 YYREEE (reference sequence). The CDR3 totals 16 residues. V dropped 3 bases and J dropped 3 bases, with 15 bases sitting between them. DNA of the CDR3: TGTGCCAGCAGCTCCGGACCCGGCGGGTACACCGGGGAGCTGTTTTTT. Translation gives CASSSGPGGYTGELFF.

The rearrangement joins TRBV11-2 to TRBJ2-3, with a possible D match to TRBD2 (5 bases). The CDR3 is 16 residues long. With 1 base removed from V and 0 bases from J, the gap between germline ends came to 11 bases. Germline CDR1 reads SGHAT; CDR2 reads FQNNGV. CDR3 nucleotides: TGTGCCAGCAGCTTAGGGGTAGCGACGAGCACAGATACGCAGTATTTT. Its protein is CASSLGVATSTDTQYF.

Remarks on this clonotype: A read error may account for a junction end that differs from germline. CDR3 loop: CVSSSSEGSANTEELFF. The CDR3 DNA is TGTGTCAGCAGTAGTAGCGAGGGTAGCGCGAACACCGAGGAGCTGTTTTTT. The V and J genes are TRBV28 and TRBJ2-2; D is perhaps TRBD2 (5 bases). The CDR3 length is 17 residues. Looked up from germline, CDR1 is MDHEN and CDR2 is SYDVKM.

In regard to this clonotype: In this CDR3 the conserved last residue, phenylalanine or tryptophan, is missing, so a read error is likely. The J gene is TRBJ2-7, the V gene TRBV4-1; TRBD2 matches 8 bases. Germline V gene lookup returns CDR1 MGHRA and CDR2 YSYEKL. The CDR3 has 15 residues. The CDR3 nucleotides are TGCGCTAGCAGCCGGTCGTTCGGGGGGGTTGACGAGCAGTACTCC. Its translation is CASSRSFGGVDEQYS.

This rearrangement joins TRBV19 to TRBJ1-1; no clear D gene. CDR3 size: 11 residues. Per germline, CDR1 LNHDA and CDR2 SQIVND (reference sequence). V shed 6 bases and J shed 2 bases, with 4 bases lying between them. This CDR3 reads CASSSNTEAFF. CDR3 bases: TGTGCCAGTAGCTCTAACACTGAAGCTTTCTTT.